Listed here are 8 T cell receptor beta chains from one sample, sequenced in a study of T cells in Graves' hyperthyroidism and ophthalmopathy. What was amplified from RNA transcripts were TCR beta CDR3 regions. HTBI primers were employed in a first-round RT-PCR of the TCR CDR3. TCRdb analysed the multiplex PCR reads with MiXCR anew, one entry per CDR3 protein. The data contain 300,000 to 450,000 distinct CDR3 sequences, under 15% of them singletons. The sequencing input was blood. The receptors here all came from a woman aged 25 to 39 with Graves' hyperthyroidism.

This clonotype was seen at least ten times. The chain recombines TRBV18 with TRBJ1-4; D unresolved. V dropped 6 bases and J dropped 4 bases, with 9 bases sitting between them. The CDR3 has 13 residues. The germline V gene has CDR1 KGHSH and CDR2 LQKENI. CDR3: CASSGTGNEKLFF. CDR3 DNA sequence: TGTGCCAGCTCCGGCACCGGTAATGAAAAACTGTTTTTT.

This clonotype came up many times. The CDR3 DNA reads as TGTGCCATCAGTCCCAATCTGGGACTAGCGGGAGCCGACACAGATACGCAGTATTTT. Its translation is CAISPNLGLAGADTDTQYF. The rearrangement links TRBV10-3 to TRBJ2-3; TRBD2 matches 14 bases. The CDR3 loop spans 19 amino acids. After removal of 5 bases from V and 2 bases from J, the junction contained 12 bases not matched to a gene. Looked up from germline, CDR1 is ENHRY and CDR2 is SYGVKD.

This clonotype came up a few times. The V and J genes are TRBV19 and TRBJ2-2, with 8 bases aligning to TRBD2. CDR1 LNHDA and CDR2 SQIVND come from the germline V gene (reference sequence). V was pared by 3 bases and J by 1 base, with 4 bases of the junction left unmatched. This CDR3 contains 16 residues. CDR3 DNA sequence: TGTGCCAGTAGTATTACCGGGAGGGGGAACACCGGGGAGCTGTTTTTT. It translates to CASSITGRGNTGELFF.

The chain uses TRBV11-2 and TRBJ2-5, with 7 positions matching TRBD1. CDR1 SGHAT and CDR2 FQNNGV come from the germline V gene. This CDR3 region has 16 residues. The junction had 12 bases not matched to a gene; V was cut back by 1 base and J by 7 bases. CDR3 amino acids: CASSLARTGAFRTQYF. In DNA, the CDR3 is TGTGCCAGCAGCTTAGCCCGGACAGGAGCCTTCCGGACCCAGTACTTC.

This clonotype was counted many times. V gene TRBV11-1 combines with J gene TRBJ2-1; no clear D. CDR3 length: 16 residues. The V end lost 0 bases, the J end lost 11 bases, and 20 bases lay between the germline ends. Germline values: CDR1 SGHAT, CDR2 FQDESV (reference sequence). In DNA form, the CDR3 reads TGTGCCAGCAGCTTAGCACCCGACCGACTCGCAGTGAAGCAGTTCTTC. Its protein product is CASSLAPDRLAVKQFF.

Many counts were recorded for this clonotype. The chain employs TRBV6-1 and TRBJ1-1; D unresolved. The CDR3 is 12 amino acids. V lost 6 bases and J lost 6, with 11 bases in between. Germline assignment: CDR1 MNHNS and CDR2 SASEGT. CDR3 coding DNA: TGTGCCAGCAGGGGTGATAAATCTGAAGCTTTCTTT. It codes for CASRGDKSEAFF.

This clonotype appeared a single time. CDR3: CASSAGTSGVTNEQFF. The CDR3 bases are TGTGCCAGCAGCGCCGGGACTAGCGGAGTGACGAATGAGCAGTTCTTC. The chain uses TRBV9 and TRBJ2-1, with 11 bases that match TRBD2. This CDR3 region has 16 residues. Unmatched junction bases numbered 9, after V lost 3 bases and J lost 7 bases. Germline V gene sequence: CDR1 SGDLS, CDR2 YYNGEE.

J is TRBJ2-7 and V is TRBV6-1; D ambiguous. Deletions cut 7 bases from V and 8 bases from J, with 21 bases between. Germline CDR1 is MNHNS and CDR2 is SASEGT. CDR3 size: 14 residues. CDR3 in amino acids: CASIPQGDSVKQYF. The CDR3 DNA reads as TGTGCCAGCATTCCTCAAGGCGATTCAGTCAAGCAGTACTTC.